These T cell receptor beta chains were read from a single sample in a study of shared clonotypes between healthy human individuals. The method was immunoSEQ multiplex PCR; TCRdb's version includes in-frame clones alone and lacks a portion of them. The sample contains about 480,000 clones, almost 80% of which appear only once. Sequencing was performed on PBMCs. These receptors were collected from a middle-aged woman in good health. Some clones in this sample may be carry-over from other donors' samples. CDR3s include the opening cysteine and the closing phenylalanine or tryptophan. The D gene is left open where the match is weak. Part of the rows lack a size; the others show once, few, many or a class for expanded clones.

D: TRBD2; size: -; V: TRBV12-5; J: TRBJ2-1; DNA: TGTGCTAGTGGGGGACCAGCGGGAGGGTCCTACAATGAGCAGTTCTTC; CDR3: CASGGPAGGSYNEQFF
D: -; size: -; V: TRBV18; J: TRBJ2-7; DNA: TGTGCCAGCTCACCCAGGGGCTTCCCTACCTACGAGCAGTACTTC; CDR3: CASSPRGFPTYEQYF
D: -; size: -; V: TRBV15; J: TRBJ2-1; DNA: TGTGCCACCAGCAGGGGGTTCTCCTACAATGAGCAGTTCTTC; CDR3: CATSRGFSYNEQFF
D: TRBD2; size: -; V: TRBV6-1; J: TRBJ2-1; DNA: TGTGCCAGCAGTGCTCCGGGACTAGTGGGCAATGAGCAGTTCTTC; CDR3: CASSAPGLVGNEQFF
D: TRBD2; size: once; V: TRBV7-2; J: TRBJ2-3; DNA: TGTGCCAGCAGCCTTATGGTCCTAGCGGGAGGCGGGTGGGCAGATACGCAGTATTTT; CDR3: CASSLMVLAGGGWADTQYF
D: TRBD2; size: -; V: TRBV7-9; J: TRBJ2-1; DNA: TGTGCCAGCAGCATACTAGCGGGAGTGGGGGTGGGCGAGCAGTTCTTC; CDR3: CASSILAGVGVGEQFF
D: TRBD2; size: -; V: TRBV27; J: TRBJ2-5; DNA: TGTGCCAGCAACCGACTAGCGGGAACCCAAGAGACCCAGTACTTC; CDR3: CASNRLAGTQETQYF
D: TRBD2; size: -; V: TRBV2; J: TRBJ2-2; DNA: TGTGCCAGCAGTGGCCGACTAGCGGGCTACACCGGGGAGCTGTTTTTT; CDR3: CASSGRLAGYTGELFF
D: TRBD2; size: -; V: TRBV11-2; J: TRBJ2-2; DNA: TGTGCCAGCAGCTTAGGAGTTCTAACCGGGACTAGCGGGAGTAAGCTGTTTTTT; CDR3: CASSLGVLTGTSGSKLFF
D: -; size: -; V: TRBV30; J: TRBJ2-7; DNA: -; CDR3: CAWSVTGFFWQYF
D: TRBD1; size: few; V: TRBV6-6; J: TRBJ1-2; DNA: TGTGCCAGCGGACAGGGAGCTGACTATGGCTACACCTTC; CDR3: CASGQGADYGYTF
D: -; size: -; V: TRBV7-9; J: TRBJ2-1; DNA: TGTGCCAGCAGCTTAGGAGGATTAGACAATGAGCAGTTCTTC; CDR3: CASSLGGLDNEQFF
D: -; size: -; V: TRBV4-2; J: TRBJ1-2; DNA: TGTGCCAGCAGCCAAGAAATCAGGGATTACTATGGCTACACCTTC; CDR3: CASSQEIRDYYGYTF
D: -; size: few; V: TRBV7-8; J: TRBJ1-3; DNA: TGTGACAGCAGCGCAGCTGGAAACACCATATATTTT; CDR3: CDSSAAGNTIYF
D: -; size: -; V: TRBV2; J: TRBJ2-1; DNA: TGTGCCAGCAGTACTAGCCTCTCCTACAATGAGCAGTTCTTC; CDR3: CASSTSLSYNEQFF
D: -; size: -; V: TRBV5-4; J: TRBJ1-2; DNA: TGTGCCAGCAGCTTACCCGGACGGGAGTATGGCTACACCTTC; CDR3: CASSLPGREYGYTF
D: -; size: -; V: TRBV6-6; J: TRBJ2-2; DNA: TGTGCCAGCAGGGGAGGTGGCACCGGGGAGCTGTTTTTT; CDR3: CASRGGGTGELFF
D: -; size: -; V: TRBV5-1; J: TRBJ2-7; DNA: TGCGCCAGCAGCTTCGGCCTGCTCGGAGAGTACGAGCAGTACTTC; CDR3: CASSFGLLGEYEQYF
D: -; size: -; V: TRBV21-1; J: TRBJ2-5; DNA: TGTGCCAGCAGCAAAGGGACAGGGGGCTGGGAGACCCAGTACTTC; CDR3: CASSKGTGGWETQYF
D: TRBD2; size: -; V: TRBV5-1; J: TRBJ2-3; DNA: TGCGCCAGCAGCGTTAGCGGGAGGGAGTCAGATACGCAGTATTTT; CDR3: CASSVSGRESDTQYF
D: -; size: -; V: TRBV28; J: TRBJ2-1; DNA: TGTGCCAGCAGTTCCAGGGAACTAACTAAAAAATTAAGCTCCTACAATGAGCAGTTCTTC; CDR3: CASSSRELTKKLSSYNEQFF
D: TRBD1; size: -; V: TRBV4-2; J: TRBJ2-7; DNA: TGTGCCAGCAGCCAACTGCAGGGGGCCCCCGGCTGGGAGCAGTACTTC; CDR3: CASSQLQGAPGWEQYF
D: TRBD1; size: -; V: TRBV27; J: TRBJ2-7; DNA: TGTGCCAGCAGCACCCTCGAGGGGGCGAATTGGGGCGAGCAGTACTTC; CDR3: CASSTLEGANWGEQYF
D: -; size: once; V: TRBV28; J: TRBJ1-3; DNA: TGTGCCAGCAGTTCCCCCGGTTACAGCTCTGGAAACACCATATATTTT; CDR3: CASSSPGYSSGNTIYF
D: -; size: -; V: TRBV13; J: TRBJ2-3; DNA: TGTGCCAGCAGCTTTAGGCAGGCGCGGGCAGATACGCAGTATTTT; CDR3: CASSFRQARADTQYF
D: TRBD1; size: -; V: TRBV6-1; J: TRBJ2-1; DNA: TGTGCCAGCAGGCCGGGACAGGACAATGAGCAGTTCTTC; CDR3: CASRPGQDNEQFF
D: -; size: -; V: TRBV6-5; J: TRBJ1-6; DNA: TGTGCCAGCAGTTTTGTGGGGGTTAATTCACCCCTCCACTTT; CDR3: CASSFVGVNSPLHF
D: TRBD2; size: -; V: TRBV19; J: TRBJ2-2; DNA: TGTGCCAGTAGTACGCAGACTAGCGGGAGGGCCATGGGGAACACCGGGGAGCTGTTTTTT; CDR3: CASSTQTSGRAMGNTGELFF
D: TRBD1; size: -; V: TRBV7-2; J: TRBJ2-7; DNA: TGTGCCAGCAGCCCCCAAACAGGGGTGGGGGAGCAGTACTTC; CDR3: CASSPQTGVGEQYF
D: TRBD2; size: -; V: TRBV7-2; J: TRBJ2-1; DNA: TGTGCCAGCAGCTGGACTAGCGGTACTTACAATGAGCAGTTCTTC; CDR3: CASSWTSGTYNEQFF
D: -; size: once; V: TRBV5-4; J: TRBJ2-7; DNA: TGTGCCAGCAGCCCCGGACTATCCGAGCAGTACTTC; CDR3: CASSPGLSEQYF
D: TRBD2; size: -; V: TRBV19; J: TRBJ2-2; DNA: TGTGCCAGTAGTACTGGACTAGCCGGGGAGCTGTTTTTT; CDR3: CASSTGLAGELFF
D: TRBD2; size: -; V: TRBV30; J: TRBJ2-7; DNA: TGTGCCTGGAGTGTGGGACTAGCGGGAGCCTACGAGCAGTACTTC; CDR3: CAWSVGLAGAYEQYF
D: -; size: -; V: TRBV7-8; J: TRBJ2-7; DNA: TGTGCCAGCAGACGCCGGGACACCTACGAGCAGTACTTC; CDR3: CASRRRDTYEQYF
D: TRBD1; size: -; V: TRBV7-2; J: TRBJ2-7; DNA: TGTGCCAGTAGCTTGGCGACAGGGTTGTACGAGCAGTACTTC; CDR3: CASSLATGLYEQYF
D: -; size: -; V: TRBV15; J: TRBJ1-5; DNA: TGTGCCACCAGCAGACCTAAATATAGCAATCAGCCCCAGCATTTT; CDR3: CATSRPKYSNQPQHF
D: -; size: few; V: TRBV6-5; J: TRBJ1-2; DNA: TGTGCCAGCAGCCCCGGACGGCGTAACTATGGCTACACCTTC; CDR3: CASSPGRRNYGYTF
D: -; size: once; V: TRBV5-6; J: TRBJ2-3; DNA: TGTGCCAGCAGCCCTGGACGGGGCACAGATACGCAGTATTTT; CDR3: CASSPGRGTDTQYF
D: TRBD2; size: -; V: TRBV27; J: TRBJ2-1; DNA: TGTGCCAGCAGTCAGGGGACTAGCGGGAGGAATGAGCAGTTCTTC; CDR3: CASSQGTSGRNEQFF
D: -; size: -; V: TRBV2; J: TRBJ1-1; DNA: TGTGCCAGCAGTTCTATGAGGCGGGCGGAAGCTTTCTTT; CDR3: CASSSMRRAEAFF
D: -; size: -; V: TRBV6-5; J: TRBJ2-1; DNA: TGTGCCAGCAGTTACTCTTCCGGGACGGTGGACAATGAGCAGTTCTTC; CDR3: CASSYSSGTVDNEQFF
D: -; size: -; V: TRBV9; J: TRBJ2-3; DNA: TGTGCCAGCAGCCTGTTCTCCGGGGGCCTCACAGATACGCAGTATTTT; CDR3: CASSLFSGGLTDTQYF
D: -; size: few; V: TRBV19; J: TRBJ1-2; DNA: TGTGCCAGTTTCTCGTGGGGTCGGACGGCTACTAACTATGGCTACACCTTC; CDR3: CASFSWGRTATNYGYTF
D: -; size: -; V: TRBV5-1; J: TRBJ2-3; DNA: TGCGCCAGCCGACAGGGAGGTGGTACAGATACGCAGTATTTT; CDR3: CASRQGGGTDTQYF
D: TRBD1; size: few; V: TRBV27; J: TRBJ1-1; DNA: TGTGCCAGCAGTTTTACTGACAGGGGAAGCACTGAAGCTTTCTTT; CDR3: CASSFTDRGSTEAFF
D: -; size: -; V: TRBV5-8; J: TRBJ1-4; DNA: TGTGCCAGCAGCAGACGGGAAGAAAAACTGTTTTTT; CDR3: CASSRREEKLFF
D: -; size: few; V: TRBV18; J: TRBJ2-7; DNA: TGTGCCAGCTCTCAGGACTACACCTACGAGCAGTACTTC; CDR3: CASSQDYTYEQYF
D: -; size: few; V: TRBV2; J: TRBJ1-2; DNA: -; CDR3: CASSVGQGTFF
D: -; size: -; V: TRBV29-1; J: TRBJ2-1; DNA: TGCAGCGTTGAAGAGGGGGCGTCGTACAATGAGCAGTTCTTC; CDR3: CSVEEGASYNEQFF
D: TRBD2; size: -; V: TRBV27; J: TRBJ2-1; DNA: TGTGCCAGCAGTGGCCTGGGACTAGTGAATGAGCAGTTCTTC; CDR3: CASSGLGLVNEQFF
D: -; size: -; V: TRBV18; J: TRBJ1-5; DNA: TGTGCCAGCTCACCACAAGCGTACAGGAATCAGCCCCAGCATTTT; CDR3: CASSPQAYRNQPQHF